This T cell receptor beta chain was sequenced for a study of regulatory T cells in long-lasting Graves disease. Arm-PCR of CDR3 regions and iRepertoire HTBI primers were used to build TCR beta libraries. TCRdb re-derived calls from the multiplex PCR reads in MiXCR, one entry per CDR3 protein. The table includes under 300,000 distinct CDR3 sequences, 20% to 25% detected once. CDR3 length: 14 amino acids. Between the trimmed V and J ends, which lost 5 bases and 7 bases, there was a span of 15 bases. CDR1 is SGHTA, CDR2 FQGNSA, per germline. Described time point: newly diagnosed GD, antithyroid drugs for less than 3 months. Construction of the TCR library relied on RNA isolated from PBMCs. Many counts were recorded for this clonotype.

This clonotype was sampled from a female donor with Graves disease. V is TRBV7-2 and J is TRBJ2-1, with D perhaps matching TRBD2 (6 bases). The sample was peripheral blood mononuclear cells (PBMCs), taken at new diagnosis, from a patient treated with antithyroid drugs. The CDR3 DNA follows: TGTGCCAGCAGCCGGGACTCCCTTAGGAATGAGCAGTTCTTC. Protein: CASSRDSLRNEQFF.